This T cell receptor beta chain is from a study of metastatic and nonmetastatic thyroid tumors. Study details: It was across blood and tumor or nodule tissue from malignant and benign thyroid patients that repertoires were compared.

The entire patient cohort was treatment-naive prior to thyroid surgery. Findings and limits, study-wide: The reported finding was significantly higher TCR beta diversity in malignant thyroid tumors relative to benign nodules, in blood and tumor.

TCRdb used MiXCR to call clones anew from the PCR reads. The profile shows about 59,000 clones, roughly 16% of them singletons. Comments on this clone: Its cognate antigen is unknown.

The sequenced sample consisted of blood. The clonotype originates from a male donor with papillary thyroid cancer or a benign thyroid nodule (not recorded which). Some clones in this sample may be carry-over from other donors' samples.

The CDR3 loop reads CASSLDWSSGYTF. The CDR3 DNA is TGTGCCAGCAGTTTAGACTGGAGTAGTGGCTACACCTTC. This chain joins TRBV12-3 or TRBV12-4 and TRBJ1-2; the D is unclear. The CDR3 runs to 13 residues. Trimming cost V 1 base and J 7 bases, with 10 bases left between them.